This paragraph reports one T cell receptor beta chain. The data originate from a study of blood T cell repertoires in COVID-19. The method was immunoSEQ multiplex PCR; TCRdb's version includes in-frame clones alone and lacks a portion of them. The data contain 20,000 to 30,000 clones, over 70% of them singletons. This sequence was found in a man older than 75 with active or convalescent COVID-19. Specimen: peripheral blood.

The CDR3 DNA sequence: TGTGCCAGAAGCTTGGGATGGAGACAAGAGACCCAGTACTTC. Amino acids: CARSLGWRQETQYF. The V gene is TRBV5-3, the J gene TRBJ2-5; D remains unclear. TRBV5-3 is filed as an ORF, its function uncertain. Trimming shortened V by 0 bases and J by 2 bases, and 8 bases separated the two germline ends. There are 14 residues in the CDR3.